The 30 T cell receptor beta chains below come from one sample, sequenced in a study of CD8 T cells in ankylosing spondylitis. TCRdb processed the 5' RACE reads anew with MiXCR; each CDR3 protein has one entry. The repertoire has about 96,000 distinct CDR3 sequences, under 30% of them found once; the top ten carry over 50%. Source material: blood, either unsorted or a sorted T cell fraction (not recorded which). The receptors stem from a male donor with ankylosing spondylitis or in good health (not recorded which).

The rearrangement links TRBV20-1 to TRBJ1-5; D remains unclear. Germline loops: CDR1 DFQATT, CDR2 SNEGSKA (reference sequence). Trimming cost V 5 bases and J 2 bases, with 13 bases left between them. The CDR3 loop spans 14 amino acids. The CDR3 reads CSARTGPGNQPQHF. The CDR3 nucleotides are TGCAGTGCTCGGACCGGTCCGGGCAATCAGCCCCAGCATTTT.

This clonotype showed up just a few times. The chain employs TRBV5-1 and TRBJ2-1, with 7 bases that match TRBD2. V dropped 8 bases and J dropped 1; count of bases not matched to a gene: 6. The germline gives CDR1 SGHRS, CDR2 YFSETQ. This CDR3 is 14 amino acids long. The CDR3 bases are TGCGCCAGTAAGGCCGGGGGGTCCTACAATGAGCAGTTCTTC. Protein product: CASKAGGSYNEQFF.

This rearrangement joins TRBV30 to TRBJ1-1, with 7 bases aligning to TRBD1. This CDR3 is 13 amino acids long. The germline V gene encodes CDR1 GTSNPN and CDR2 SVGIG (reference sequence). With 4 bases clipped from V and 1 base from J, the junction kept 3 bases outside the gene matches. The CDR3 sequence: CAWNPGGNTEAFF. CDR3 in DNA: TGTGCCTGGAACCCAGGGGGGAACACTGAAGCTTTCTTT.

The chain couples TRBV20-1 to TRBJ1-4; D is possibly TRBD1 (5 bases). Per the germline V gene, CDR1 is DFQATT and CDR2 is SNEGSKA (reference sequence). V was shortened by 1 base and J by 10 bases, with 16 bases between the two germline ends. The CDR3 runs to 14 residues. CDR3 in amino acids: CSARGRGVAAKLFF. The CDR3 region has the DNA TGCAGTGCTAGAGGAAGAGGGGTCGCCGCAAAACTGTTTTTT.

A few counts support this clonotype. V gene TRBV5-1 combines with J gene TRBJ1-3; D not resolved. The CDR3 loop spans 17 amino acids. Germline lookup yields CDR1 SGHRS and CDR2 YFSETQ. V was cut by 4 bases and J by 0 bases, with 17 bases left in between. In nucleotides, the CDR3 is TGCGCCAGCAGCCCGGACGTCACCCTAAGCTCTGGAAACACCATATATTTT. Its protein is CASSPDVTLSSGNTIYF.

This clonotype was seen many times. The chain links TRBV5-6 to TRBJ1-2; the D is unclear. The CDR3 contains 13 residues. Germline values: CDR1 SGHDT, CDR2 YYEEEE. Trimming removed 1 base at V and 5 bases at J, with 9 bases between. CDR3 sequence: CASSLRNLYGYTF. CDR3 bases: TGTGCCAGCAGCTTGAGGAACCTGTATGGCTACACCTTC.

The chain couples TRBV20-1 to TRBJ2-1, with D possibly being TRBD2 (6 bases). Looked up from germline, CDR1 is DFQATT and CDR2 is SNEGSKA (reference sequence). The CDR3 totals 15 residues. V shed 5 bases and J shed 7 bases, with 21 bases lying between them. As DNA, the CDR3 is TGCAGTGCTCGCTCGCGGACTGAAGCGGGTAATGAGCAGTTCTTC. This encodes CSARSRTEAGNEQFF.

This clonotype was recorded many times. This rearrangement joins TRBV5-1 to TRBJ1-6, with D possibly TRBD1 on 5 matching bases. Trimming removed 5 bases at V and 9 bases at J, with 21 bases between. The CDR3 extends over 16 amino acids. Germline values: CDR1 SGHRS, CDR2 YFSETQ. DNA for the CDR3: TGCGCCAGCAGACGCTCGGGGGTAGAGGGTCGTTCACCCCTCCACTTT. It yields the protein CASRRSGVEGRSPLHF.

CDR3 coding DNA: TGCGCCAGCAGCTTTACAGGTTATCCCTCAGATACGCAGTATTTT. As protein: CASSFTGYPSDTQYF. The rearrangement links TRBV5-1 to TRBJ2-3, with a weak D call TRBD1 (5 bases). CDR1 is SGHRS and CDR2 is YFSETQ in the germline V gene. V was shortened by 2 bases and J by 4 bases, with 14 bases between the two germline ends. This CDR3 contains 15 residues.

The chain couples TRBV28 to TRBJ2-5; 7 bases map to TRBD1. This CDR3 is 15 amino acids long. CDR1 and CDR2 from the germline V gene are MDHEN and SYDVKM. Trimming took 5 bases from V and 4 from J; bases not matched to a gene: 10. The CDR3 coding sequence is TGTGCCAGCAGTGCTACAGGGGCAGGTCGAGAGACCCAGTACTTC. This sequence encodes CASSATGAGRETQYF.

The chain carries TRBV5-1 and TRBJ2-5; perhaps TRBD2 as D (7 bases). The V end lost 2 bases, the J end lost 5 bases, and 13 bases lay between the germline ends. This CDR3 is 14 amino acids long. CDR1 and CDR2 from the germline V gene are SGHRS and YFSETQ. In DNA, the CDR3 is TGCGCCAGCAGCTTCTCGGGGGGCGGGGAGACCCAGTACTTC. This codes for CASSFSGGGETQYF.

This clonotype was detected only a few times. The chain is built from TRBV29-1 and TRBJ2-1; 7 nucleotides match TRBD1. Germline values: CDR1 SQVTM, CDR2 ANQGSEA. V was clipped by 7 bases and J by 8 bases; unmatched bases: 8. The CDR3 totals 12 residues. CDR3: CSAGTVFDEQFF. CDR3 DNA sequence: TGCAGCGCCGGGACAGTATTCGATGAGCAGTTCTTC.

This clonotype was picked up a small number of times. The chain combines TRBV7-3 with TRBJ2-1, with D uncertain. Trimming pared 5 bases from V and 0 bases from J, leaving 5 bases between. There are 13 residues in the CDR3. CDR1 and CDR2 from the germline V gene are SGHTA and FQGTGA. The CDR3 region has the DNA TGTGCCAGCAGCCCGGACTCCTACAATGAGCAGTTCTTC. It codes for CASSPDSYNEQFF.

The V and J genes are TRBV6-1 and TRBJ2-1; possibly TRBD1 or TRBD2 for D (6 bases each). V was clipped by 2 bases and J by 0 bases, with 17 bases between them. Germline V lookup: CDR1 MNHNS, CDR2 SASEGT. The CDR3 sequence is 18 residues long. CDR3 coding DNA: TGTGCCAGCAGTGAACCGGGGGCCGCGGTAAGCTCCTACAATGAGCAGTTCTTC. Protein: CASSEPGAAVSSYNEQFF.

This clonotype was counted between two and nine times. The genes are TRBV10-3 and TRBJ2-7; 13 bases align to TRBD2. V lost 10 bases, J lost 7 bases, and 7 bases stayed unmatched. Germline CDR1 and CDR2: ENHRY and SYGVKD. There are 13 residues in the CDR3. The CDR3 reads CATTSGRAEEQYF. The CDR3 DNA is TGTGCCACCACTAGCGGGAGGGCCGAGGAGCAGTACTTC.

This clonotype occurred a few times. The V and J genes are TRBV7-2 and TRBJ2-7, with D perhaps matching TRBD2 (5 bases). V gave up 0 bases and J gave up 3 bases, with 9 bases separating them. This CDR3 contains 14 residues. Germline V gene lookup returns CDR1 SGHTA and CDR2 FQGNSA. CDR3 in DNA: TGTGCCAGCAGCTTAGCCGGGAAGCTCTACGAGCAGTACTTC. Encoded protein: CASSLAGKLYEQYF. The complete variable domain, with remaining parts taken from reference TRBV7-2 and TRBJ2-7, reads GAGVSQSPSNKVTEKGKDVELRCDPISGHTALYWYRQSLGQGLEFLIYFQGNSAPDKSGLPSDRFSAERTGGSVSTLTIQRTQQEDSAVYLCASSLAGKLYEQYFGPGTRLTVT.

This clonotype was counted only a few times. The chain couples TRBV7-9 to TRBJ1-6; D uncertain. V dropped 8 bases and J dropped 7 bases, with 15 bases sitting between them. The CDR3 has 14 amino acids. The germline V gene encodes CDR1 SEHNR and CDR2 FQNEAQ (reference sequence). The CDR3 spells CASSVLTRNSPLHF. The DNA for the CDR3 is TGTGCCAGCTCGGTCCTAACGAGGAATTCACCCCTCCACTTT.

There are a few counts of this clonotype. The genes are TRBV20-1 and TRBJ1-1, with 7 bases identical to TRBD1. There are 14 residues in the CDR3. V shed 6 bases, J shed 0 bases, and the junction held 7 bases outside the gene matches. The germline gives CDR1 DFQATT, CDR2 SNEGSKA (reference sequence). The CDR3 DNA follows: TGCAGTGCCACTGGGGGGACAGTGAACACTGAAGCTTTCTTT. This codes for CSATGGTVNTEAFF.

This clonotype was counted only a few times. The chain carries TRBV20-1 and TRBJ1-2; the D is unclear. V was shortened by 3 bases and J by 5 bases, with 10 bases between the two germline ends. In germline, CDR1 is DFQATT, CDR2 SNEGSKA (reference sequence). There are 12 residues in the CDR3. The CDR3: CSASRRLYGYTF. CDR3 sequence (DNA): TGCAGTGCTAGCAGACGGCTTTATGGCTACACCTTC.

V usage is TRBV25-1 and J usage is TRBJ1-1; D uncertain. Trimming removed 1 base from V and 4 bases from J, with 7 bases in between. This CDR3 comprises 13 residues. From germline, CDR1 is MGHDK and CDR2 SYGVNS. CDR3 in DNA: TGTGCCAGCAGTGAATGGGGTGTCACTGAAGCTTTCTTT. Translating it yields CASSEWGVTEAFF.

This sequence joins TRBV5-1 and TRBJ1-1; a weak D match, TRBD1 (5 bases). V dropped 4 bases and J dropped 2 bases, with 12 bases sitting between them. CDR3 length: 14 amino acids. Germline CDR1 and CDR2: SGHRS and YFSETQ. The CDR3 DNA is TGCGCCAGCAGCGTCGGACGGGGCAACACTGAAGCTTTCTTT. It codes for CASSVGRGNTEAFF. Using reference TRBV5-1 and TRBJ1-1 for the parts outside the CDR3, the full variable domain is KAGVTQTPRYLIKTRGQQVTLSCSPISGHRSVSWYQQTPGQGLQFLFEYFSETQRNKGNFPGRFSGRQFSNSRSEMNVSTLELGDSALYLCASSVGRGNTEAFFGQGTRLTVV.

The rearrangement uses TRBV7-2 and TRBJ1-5, with D tentatively TRBD1 (6 bases). Between the trimmed V and J ends, which lost 5 bases and 3 bases, there was a span of 11 bases. The germline V gene encodes CDR1 SGHTA and CDR2 FQGNSA. The CDR3 extends over 14 amino acids. The CDR3 spells CASSQTGPNQPQHF. DNA of the CDR3: TGTGCCAGCAGCCAAACAGGGCCCAATCAGCCCCAGCATTTT.

The genes are TRBV5-1 and TRBJ1-1, with D perhaps matching TRBD1 (5 bases). The germline V gene has CDR1 SGHRS and CDR2 YFSETQ. The CDR3 has 13 amino acids. Trimming took 1 base from V and 5 from J, leaving 9 bases between them. CDR3 coding DNA: TGCGCCAGCAGCTTGTCGGGGGGAACTGAAGCTTTCTTT. Amino acids: CASSLSGGTEAFF.

This clonotype was detected ten times or more. The chain joins TRBV7-8 to TRBJ2-1; 9 bases agree with TRBD2. V trimming: 4 bases; J trimming: 6 bases; junction bases outside the gene matches: 13. The germline V gene has CDR1 SGHVS and CDR2 FQNEAQ. The CDR3 covers 17 residues. The CDR3 DNA is TGTGCCAGCAGCTCGTCCTTCGGCGGGGGGGCTGTCAATGAGCAGTTCTTC. Encoded protein: CASSSSFGGGAVNEQFF.

V usage is TRBV9 and J usage is TRBJ1-5; D is unclear. Germline CDR1 reads SGDLS; CDR2 reads YYNGEE. This CDR3 spans 16 amino acids. With 4 bases removed from V and 0 bases from J, the gap between germline ends came to 14 bases. Here the CDR3 DNA reads TGTGCCAGCAGCCCAGGAGGCCCCCTTAGCAATCAGCCCCAGCATTTT. Its translation is CASSPGGPLSNQPQHF.

This clonotype was recorded many times. The rearrangement uses TRBV20-1 and TRBJ2-1; 9 nucleotides align to TRBD2. Germline CDR1 is DFQATT and CDR2 is SNEGSKA (reference sequence). This CDR3 has 14 amino acids. V lost 6 bases to trimming and J lost 5 bases; unmatched junction nucleotides: 8. CDR3 DNA sequence: TGCAGTGCCTCCGGGACTAGCTGGGACAATGAGCAGTTCTTC. It translates to CSASGTSWDNEQFF.

The CDR3 region is CSAPLAGGSDEQFF. DNA for the CDR3: TGCAGTGCCCCACTAGCGGGGGGGTCCGATGAGCAGTTCTTC. This chain joins TRBV20-1 and TRBJ2-1; 13 positions match TRBD2. This CDR3 is 14 amino acids long. Unmatched junction bases numbered 7, after V lost 6 bases and J lost 8 bases. Germline CDR1 and CDR2: DFQATT and SNEGSKA (reference sequence).

This clonotype was seen only a few times. This chain connects TRBV7-9 to TRBJ2-3; 8 bases map to TRBD2. CDR1 and CDR2 from the germline V gene are SEHNR and FQNEAQ (reference sequence). The CDR3 contains 17 residues. V lost 5 bases and J lost 0; bases outside the gene matches: 10. The CDR3 protein is CASSPKLAVSSTDTQYF. The CDR3, as DNA: TGTGCCAGCAGCCCCAAACTAGCGGTCTCTAGCACAGATACGCAGTATTTT.

V is TRBV7-7 and J is TRBJ2-2, with 8 bases that match TRBD1. The V gene end was trimmed by 6 bases and the J gene end by 0 bases; junction bases not matched to a gene: 6. The germline CDR1 and CDR2 sequences are SSHAT and FNYEAQ (reference sequence). The CDR3 runs 16 residues. The CDR3 loop reads CASSSGQGANTGELFF. In DNA form, the CDR3 reads TGTGCCAGCAGTTCCGGACAGGGCGCGAACACCGGGGAGCTGTTTTTT.

The gene calls are TRBV27 and TRBJ2-7; TRBD2 matches 10 bases. V lost 6 bases and J lost 4; bases outside the gene matches: 12. The CDR3 is made up of 16 amino acids. In germline, CDR1 is MNHEY, CDR2 SMNVEV (reference sequence). The chain's CDR3 is CASSPAISGGVYEQYF. The CDR3 DNA reads as TGTGCCAGCAGCCCCGCCATCAGCGGGGGGGTTTACGAGCAGTACTTC.